This T cell receptor beta chain stems from a study of T cells in Graves' hyperthyroidism and ophthalmopathy. From RNA transcripts, TCR beta CDR3 regions were amplified. Using the HTBI primer set, a first-round RT-PCR was run on the TCR CDR3. Via MiXCR, TCRdb re-called the multiplex PCR reads, giving one row per CDR3 protein. This table has some 760,000 distinct CDR3 sequences, around 13% appearing once. V gave up 0 bases and J gave up 3 bases; unmatched junction bases: 8. The germline V gene encodes CDR1 SGHDT and CDR2 YYEEEE. The CDR3 loop spans 16 amino acids. This clonotype has only a few counts. Its antigen is still unknown. Study results and limitations: Most thyroid clonotypes with frequency above 0.001 were detected in blood.

The sequencing sample was made of blood. J is TRBJ2-7 and V is TRBV5-6; TRBD1 agrees at 8 bases. This sequence originates from a woman aged 18-35 years with Graves' hyperthyroidism. CDR3 sequence (DNA): TGTGCCAGCAGCTTGGCAGGGACAGGAGTCTTCTACGAGCAGTACTTC. It codes for CASSLAGTGVFYEQYF.